This TCR beta chain originates from a study of shared clonotypes between healthy human individuals. V was clipped by 1 base and J by 0 bases, with 11 bases between them. Per the germline V gene, CDR1 is SGHRS and CDR2 is YFSETQ. CDR3 length: 16 amino acids. TCRdb's copy holds only in-frame clones and misses some; the assay was immunoSEQ multiplex PCR. The sample holds approximately 1,500,000 clones, around 95% seen once. The V call is TRBV5-1, the J call TRBJ2-4; D might be TRBD1 (5 bases). This receptor was obtained from a man aged 25 to 40 in good health. Sequencing was carried out using naive CD4+ T cells sorted from blood. Stated subset: CD45RA+ positively selected. CDR3 DNA: TGCGCCAGCAGCTTGTCCACAGGCCTAGCCAAAAACATTCAGTACTTC. Protein product: CASSLSTGLAKNIQYF. Full variable domain (outside the CDR3, taken from reference TRBV5-1 and TRBJ2-4): KAGVTQTPRYLIKTRGQQVTLSCSPISGHRSVSWYQQTPGQGLQFLFEYFSETQRNKGNFPGRFSGRQFSNSRSEMNVSTLELGDSALYLCASSLSTGLAKNIQYFGAGTRLSVL.